This TCR beta chain was sequenced during a study of T-cell memory formation after mild COVID-19. The study's findings and limits: From day 15 to 85, contracting clones were balanced between CD4 and CD8, whereas later expanders leaned toward CD4+. There were some responding clones in pre-infection memory, which suggested that cross-reactive memory had joined. Among clones peaking at day 37 in the second wave, SARS-CoV-2 specificity remained unconfirmed.

Germline CDR1 reads SGHRS; CDR2 reads YFSETQ. J lost 9 bases, V lost 0 bases, and 7 bases had no gene match. The CDR3 is 15 residues long. Constant-segment primers and 5'RACE yielded cDNA libraries for TCR alpha and TCR beta, each carrying sample barcodes and UMIs. From the 5' RACE reads, TCRdb called clonotypes with MiXCR, one entry per CDR3 protein. The sample has about 310,000 distinct CDR3 sequences; less than 20% are singletons. This clonotype was seen at least ten times. Its antigen is as yet unknown. The rearrangement uses TRBV5-1 and TRBJ2-1, with 9 bases aligning to TRBD1. The sequenced sample was PBMCs or a T cell subset sorted from them (not recorded which). The sequence was collected from a man between 18 and 35 years old who had mild COVID-19 (a few samples of this study predate the infection). Cell type and time point are not known. The CDR3 region is CASSLGQGDRGEQFF. The CDR3, as DNA: TGCGCCAGCAGCTTGGGACAGGGGGATAGGGGTGAGCAGTTCTTC.